The 19 T cell receptor beta chains presented below share a single source sample, sequenced in a study of blood T cell repertoires in COVID-19. Sequencing used immunoSEQ multiplex PCR; TCRdb keeps in-frame clones, though not all of them. This sample has 250,000 to 350,000 clones; roughly 85% occur once, and the top ten carry roughly 2.6%. Sequencing was done on a sample of PBMCs or T cells enriched from blood (not recorded which). These receptors were obtained from a woman aged 45-65 years who had recovered from COVID-19.

The chain employs TRBV15 and TRBJ1-1, with TRBD1 as a possible D gene (5 bases). The germline V gene has CDR1 LNHNV and CDR2 YYDKDF (reference sequence). CDR3 length: 14 amino acids. V shed 8 bases and J shed 5 bases, with 18 bases lying between them. CDR3 sequence: CATGLSRAYTEAFF. CDR3 bases: TGTGCCACCGGTCTTTCCAGGGCTTATACTGAAGCTTTCTTT.

The gene calls are TRBV15 and TRBJ2-2; 9 bases line up with TRBD2. The V gene's germline CDR1 is LNHNV and CDR2 YYDKDF (reference sequence). The CDR3 consists of 17 residues. V shed 1 base, J shed 3 bases, and the junction held 6 bases outside the gene matches. CDR3 amino acids: CATSRGGGGRDTGELFF. CDR3 nucleotides: TGTGCCACCAGCAGAGGTGGGGGCGGGAGGGACACCGGGGAGCTGTTTTTT.

In its sample, this clone was seen a few times. As DNA, the CDR3 is TGTGCCAGCAGTCCGGACAGGGGGCATGGCTACACCTTC. Translation: CASSPDRGHGYTF. The chain uses TRBV27 and TRBJ1-2; TRBD1 agrees at 11 bases. Trimming took 5 bases from V and 6 from J; bases not matched to a gene: 2. Germline V gene data show CDR1 as MNHEY and CDR2 as SMNVEV (reference sequence). This CDR3 is built from 13 residues.

The gene calls are TRBV7-9 and TRBJ1-4, with TRBD1 matching 8 bases. Looked up from germline, CDR1 is SEHNR and CDR2 is FQNEAQ (reference sequence). The CDR3 spans 15 residues. Trimming at V came to 4 bases and at J to 0 bases, leaving 1 base not matched to a gene. The CDR3 spells CASSSTGATNEKLFF. CDR3 in DNA: TGTGCCAGCAGCTCGACAGGGGCAACTAATGAAAAACTGTTTTTT. Full variable domain (rest looked up from reference TRBV7-9 and TRBJ1-4): DTGVSQNPRHKITKRGQNVTFRCDPISEHNRLYWYRQTLGQGPEFLTYFQNEAQLEKSRLLSDRFSAERPKGSFSTLEIQRTEQGDSAMYLCASSSTGATNEKLFFGSGTQLSVL.

J is TRBJ2-5 and V is TRBV12-3 or TRBV12-4; D perhaps matches TRBD1 (5 bases). The CDR3 spans 13 residues. V dropped 3 bases and J dropped 5 bases, with 10 bases sitting between them. CDR3 protein: CASSFRVPETQYF. The DNA of the CDR3 is TGTGCCAGCAGTTTCAGGGTGCCCGAGACCCAGTACTTC.

This chain joins TRBV28 and TRBJ1-2; the D gene is possibly TRBD1 (6 bases). There are 14 residues in the CDR3. The germline V gene has CDR1 MDHEN and CDR2 SYDVKM. V was shortened by 3 bases and J by 5 bases, with 13 bases between the two germline ends. CDR3 in amino acids: CASSLQGKWYGYTF. Here the CDR3 DNA reads TGTGCCAGCAGTTTGCAGGGGAAGTGGTATGGCTACACCTTC.

The chain joins TRBV18 to TRBJ2-5; D is possibly TRBD2 (5 bases). There are 14 residues in the CDR3. V gave up 6 bases and J gave up 4 bases, with 15 bases separating them. CDR1 and CDR2 from the germline V gene are KGHSH and LQKENI. CDR3 loop: CASSAHAGRETQYF. CDR3 DNA: TGTGCCAGCTCCGCCCACGCGGGCCGAGAGACCCAGTACTTC.

CDR3 coding DNA: TGTGCCAGCAGTCTCTACTCTGGAAACACCATATATTTT. This sequence encodes CASSLYSGNTIYF. This chain uses TRBV27 with TRBJ1-3; D is unresolved. This CDR3 comprises 13 residues. Germline CDR1 is MNHEY and CDR2 is SMNVEV (reference sequence). V gave up 5 bases and J gave up 0 bases, with 5 bases separating them.

The genes are TRBV5-6 and TRBJ2-3; D gene uncertain. CDR3 length equals 13 residues. Germline V gene data show CDR1 as SGHDT and CDR2 as YYEEEE. V was pared by 1 base and J by 6 bases, with 9 bases between. The CDR3 loop is CASSLNPTDTQYF. The CDR3 bases are TGTGCCAGCAGCTTGAATCCTACGGATACGCAGTATTTT.

The chain joins TRBV6-5 to TRBJ2-5; tentatively, D is TRBD2 (5 bases). Germline CDR1 is MNHEY and CDR2 is SVGAGI. V was cut by 6 bases and J by 5 bases, with 16 bases left in between. The CDR3 has 14 amino acids. The CDR3 spells CASSRRSGSETQYF. The DNA of the CDR3 is TGTGCCAGCAGCCGAAGATCGGGGAGTGAGACCCAGTACTTC.

V is TRBV12-3 or TRBV12-4 and J is TRBJ1-1; 8 nucleotides align to TRBD1. V dropped 10 bases and J dropped 1; count of bases not matched to a gene: 5. The CDR3 consists of 13 residues. Written as DNA, the CDR3 is TGTGCCACCGCGACAGGGGAGAACACTGAAGCTTTCTTT. As protein: CATATGENTEAFF.

V is TRBV19 and J is TRBJ1-1; D is ambiguous. Deletions cut 2 bases from V and 8 bases from J, with 12 bases between. The CDR3 spans 13 residues. CDR1 and CDR2 from the germline V gene are LNHDA and SQIVND (reference sequence). CDR3 sequence reads: CASSISALAEAFF. CDR3 DNA sequence: TGTGCCAGTAGTATATCTGCTCTAGCCGAAGCTTTCTTT.

This rearrangement joins TRBV3-1 (or the pseudogene TRBV3-2) to TRBJ2-3; possible D gene TRBD2, 8 bases. The CDR3 loop spans 17 amino acids. Germline V gene sequence: CDR1 LGHDT, CDR2 YNNKEL (reference sequence). V was clipped by 4 bases and J by 2 bases, with 19 bases between them. CDR3 amino acids: CASSLGGRGGPTDTQYF. In nucleotides, the CDR3 is TGTGCCAGCAGCCTAGGGGGCCGGGGGGGACCCACAGATACGCAGTATTTT.

The chain has TRBV19 and TRBJ1-5, with unresolved D. The germline V and J ends were trimmed by 5 bases and 1 base, with 9 bases remaining between them. The CDR3 length is 14 residues. Per the germline V gene, CDR1 is LNHDA and CDR2 is SQIVND (reference sequence). DNA for the CDR3: TGTGCCAGTAGTTCAACAGCAAGCAATCAGCCCCAGCATTTT. This sequence encodes CASSSTASNQPQHF.

In DNA, the CDR3 is TGTGCCAGCAGTGGGGGGCGGACAGGGCATGGCTACACCTTC. Protein product: CASSGGRTGHGYTF. The chain recombines TRBV2 with TRBJ1-2; 8 bases align to TRBD1. Unmatched junction bases numbered 7, after V lost 4 bases and J lost 6 bases. CDR1 is SNHLY and CDR2 is FYNNEI in the germline V gene. The CDR3 has 14 residues. Full variable domain (missing parts from reference TRBV2 and TRBJ1-2): EPEVTQTPSHQVTQMGQEVILRCVPISNHLYFYWYRQILGQKVEFLVSFYNNEISEKSEIFDDQFSVERPDGSNFTLKIRSTKLEDSAMYFCASSGGRTGHGYTFGSGTRLTVV.

A word on this clone: Its ends do not fully match the called genes, so a read error is possible. The gene calls are TRBV7-9 and TRBJ1-5; 8 bases are shared with TRBD1. The CDR3 has 13 amino acids. Germline V gives CDR1 SEHNR, CDR2 FQNEAQ (reference sequence). CDR3 nucleotides: TGTGCCAGCACCTTACAGGGGGATCAGCCCCAGCATTTT. Translated, it gives CASTLQGDQPQHF.

This sequence joins TRBV10-3 and TRBJ1-4, with 10 bases matching TRBD1. The CDR3 is made up of 12 amino acids. V gave up 10 bases and J gave up 8 bases; unmatched junction bases: 4. CDR1 ENHRY and CDR2 SYGVKD come from the germline V gene. The CDR3 nucleotides read TGTGCCACGGACAGGGGGGAAGAAAAACTGTTTTTT. It yields the protein CATDRGEEKLFF.

The chain uses TRBV7-8 and TRBJ2-7; 9 bases agree with TRBD1. V was clipped by 0 bases and J by 4 bases; unmatched bases: 4. CDR3 size: 15 residues. CDR1 and CDR2 from the germline V gene are SGHVS and FQNEAQ. Here the CDR3 DNA reads TGTGCCAGCAGCTTAGCAGGGACAGGGTTGTACGAGCAGTACTTC. Translated: CASSLAGTGLYEQYF. Drawing the rest from reference TRBV7-8 and TRBJ2-7, the complete variable domain is GAGVSQSPRYKVAKRGQDVALRCDPISGHVSLFWYQQALGQGPEFLTYFQNEAQLDKSGLPSDRFFAERPEGSVSTLKIQRTQQEDSAVYLCASSLAGTGLYEQYFGPGTRLTVT.

The gene calls are TRBV24-1 and TRBJ1-4, with 8 bases fitting TRBD1. The CDR3 length is 14 residues. The ends lost 4 bases at V and 11 bases at J; junction bases unmatched: 8. CDR1 is KGHDR, CDR2 SFDVKD, per germline. In DNA, the CDR3 is TGTGCCACCAGTGACCCGGGACAGGCGGAGAAACTGTTTTTT. Its translation: CATSDPGQAEKLFF.